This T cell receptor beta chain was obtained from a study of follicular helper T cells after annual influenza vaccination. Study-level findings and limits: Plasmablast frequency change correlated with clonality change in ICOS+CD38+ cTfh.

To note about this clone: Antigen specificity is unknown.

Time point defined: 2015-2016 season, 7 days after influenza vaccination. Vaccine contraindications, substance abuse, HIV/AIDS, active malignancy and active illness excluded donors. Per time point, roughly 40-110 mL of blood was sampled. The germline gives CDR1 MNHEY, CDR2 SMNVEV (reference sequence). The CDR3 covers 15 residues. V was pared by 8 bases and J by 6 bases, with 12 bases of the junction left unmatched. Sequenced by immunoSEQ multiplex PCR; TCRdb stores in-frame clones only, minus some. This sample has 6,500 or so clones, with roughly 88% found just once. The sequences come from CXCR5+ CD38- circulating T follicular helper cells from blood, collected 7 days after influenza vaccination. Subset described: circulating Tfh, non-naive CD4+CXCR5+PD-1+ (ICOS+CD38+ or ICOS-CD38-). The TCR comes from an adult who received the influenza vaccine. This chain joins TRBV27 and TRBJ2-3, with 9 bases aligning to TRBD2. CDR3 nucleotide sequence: TGTGCCAGCTCCGCGACTAGCGGCTGGGAGGATACGCAGTATTTT. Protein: CASSATSGWEDTQYF.